This T cell receptor beta chain was sequenced for a study of cytomegalovirus exposure and HLA in healthy donors. Repertoires were generated with immunoSEQ multiplex PCR, while TCRdb's copy carries only in-frame clones and drops some. The data show approximately 200,000 clones, 80% to 85% seen once. With 3 bases removed from V and 6 bases from J, the gap between germline ends came to 9 bases. There are 14 residues in the CDR3. In germline, CDR1 is SEHNR, CDR2 FQNEAQ (reference sequence). This clone showed up just a few times. The receptor was isolated from a woman aged 25 to 39 in good health and CMV-seronegative. The genes are TRBV7-9 and TRBJ1-6; D unclear. Specimen: PBMCs. CDR3 nucleotide sequence: TGTGCCAGCAGCTTTTCGGGTGGTAATTCACCCCTCCACTTT. Protein: CASSFSGGNSPLHF.